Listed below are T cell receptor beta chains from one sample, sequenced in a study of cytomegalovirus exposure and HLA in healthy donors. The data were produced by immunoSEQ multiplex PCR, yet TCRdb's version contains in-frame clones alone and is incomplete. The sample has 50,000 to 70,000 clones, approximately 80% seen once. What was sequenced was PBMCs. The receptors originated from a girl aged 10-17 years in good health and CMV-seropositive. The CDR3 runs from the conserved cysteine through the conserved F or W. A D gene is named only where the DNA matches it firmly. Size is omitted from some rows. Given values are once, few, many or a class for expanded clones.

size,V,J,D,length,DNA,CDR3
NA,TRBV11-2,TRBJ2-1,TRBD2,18,TGTGCCAGCAGCTCCCGGGCGGGGGGACCTAGCTCCTACAATGAGCAGTTCTTC,CASSSRAGGPSSYNEQFF
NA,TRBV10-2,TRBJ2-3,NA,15,TGCGCCAGCAAGTGGCAATCAACCATCACAGATACGCAGTATTTT,CASKWQSTITDTQYF
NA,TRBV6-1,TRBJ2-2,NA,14,TGTGCCAGCAGTGAAGCGGGGGCCACCGGGGAGCTGTTTTTT,CASSEAGATGELFF
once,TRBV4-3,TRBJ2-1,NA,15,TGCGCCAGCAGCCAAGAATGGGACTTATACAATGAGCAGTTCTTC,CASSQEWDLYNEQFF
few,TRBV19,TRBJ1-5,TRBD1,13,TGTGCCAGTAGTAAAGACAGGGCTCAGCCCCAGCATTTT,CASSKDRAQPQHF
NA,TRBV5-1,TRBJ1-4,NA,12,TGCGCCAGCAGCCTTACAGGGTTCGAACTGTTTTTT,CASSLTGFELFF
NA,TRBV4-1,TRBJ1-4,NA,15,TGCGCCAGCAGCCCTTACAGGGATTCGTATGAAAAACTGTTTTTT,CASSPYRDSYEKLFF
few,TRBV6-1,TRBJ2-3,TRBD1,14,TGTGCCAGCACTACAGGGGCTAGCACAGATACGCAGTATTTT,CASTTGASTDTQYF
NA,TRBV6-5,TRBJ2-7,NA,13,TGTGCCAGCAGGCACCAGGGGACCCGCGAGCAGTACTTC,CASRHQGTREQYF
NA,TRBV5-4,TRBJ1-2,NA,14,TGTGCCAGCCATCGTTGGGGAGATCTAAATGGCTACACCTTC,CASHRWGDLNGYTF
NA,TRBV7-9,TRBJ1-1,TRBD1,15,TGTGCCAGCAGCTCCGGGACAGGGCCGAACACTGAAGCTTTCTTT,CASSSGTGPNTEAFF
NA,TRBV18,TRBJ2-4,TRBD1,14,TGTGCCAGCTCACTTCAGGGGGCTGAAAACATTCAGTACTTC,CASSLQGAENIQYF